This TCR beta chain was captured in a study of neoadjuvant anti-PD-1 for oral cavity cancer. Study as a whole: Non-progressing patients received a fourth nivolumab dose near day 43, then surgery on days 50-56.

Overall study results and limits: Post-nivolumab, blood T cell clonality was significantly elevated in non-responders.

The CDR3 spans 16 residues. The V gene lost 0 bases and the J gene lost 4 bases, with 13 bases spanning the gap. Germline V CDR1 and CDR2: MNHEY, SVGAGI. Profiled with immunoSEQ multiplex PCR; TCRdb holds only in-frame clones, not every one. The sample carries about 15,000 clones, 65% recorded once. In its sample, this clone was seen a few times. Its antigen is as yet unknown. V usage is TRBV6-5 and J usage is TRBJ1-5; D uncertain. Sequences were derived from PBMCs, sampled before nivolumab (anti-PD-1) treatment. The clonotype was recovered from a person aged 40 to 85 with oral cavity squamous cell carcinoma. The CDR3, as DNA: TGTGCCAGCAGTTACTCGAGCACAGTACCGAATCAGCCCCAGCATTTT. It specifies CASSYSSTVPNQPQHF.